The entry below describes one T cell receptor beta chain. Antigen unknown. The CDR3 sequence is 14 residues long. Germline V gene lookup returns CDR1 DFQATT and CDR2 SNEGSKA (reference sequence). Trimming cost V 3 bases and J 4 bases; bases outside gene matches: 2. Preparation of the TCRbeta library involved a method that used unique molecular identifiers. TCRdb itself ran the PCR reads through MiXCR, one entry per CDR3 protein. The sample holds about 150,000 distinct CDR3 sequences, around 8.8% seen once. This sample was taken from a study of T-cell reconstitution after alpha-beta-depleted transplantation in children. Findings and caveats of the study: At one year after transplant, newly produced T cells mostly accounted for T-cell counts and diversity. Expanded graft clones, several hundred of them, were reportedly the source of alpha-beta T cells about two months after transplant. It was surviving recipient T cells and thymic progenitors that gave some patients high TCRbeta diversity at day 60.

This chain connects TRBV20-1 to TRBJ2-5, with 13 nucleotides matching TRBD2. The source is a female patient aged 2 to 10 who had a stem cell transplant for congenital amegakaryocytic thrombocytopenia, so the T cells may come from the graft donor. The source was PBMCs, mostly from graft donor cells, collected 180 days after TCRalphabeta/CD19-depleted stem cell transplant. This chain's CDR3 is CSARGLAGSETQYF. The CDR3 DNA follows: TGCAGTGCTAGGGGACTAGCGGGATCAGAGACCCAGTACTTC.